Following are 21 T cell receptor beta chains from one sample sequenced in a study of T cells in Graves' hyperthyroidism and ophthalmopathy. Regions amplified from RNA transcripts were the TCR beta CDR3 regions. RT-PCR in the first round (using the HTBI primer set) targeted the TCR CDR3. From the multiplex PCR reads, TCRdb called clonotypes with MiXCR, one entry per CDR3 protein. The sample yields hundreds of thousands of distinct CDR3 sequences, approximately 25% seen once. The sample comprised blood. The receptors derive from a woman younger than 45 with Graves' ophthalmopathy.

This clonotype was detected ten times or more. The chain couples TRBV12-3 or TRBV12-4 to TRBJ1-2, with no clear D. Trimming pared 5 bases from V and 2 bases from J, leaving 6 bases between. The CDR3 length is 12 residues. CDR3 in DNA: TGTGCCAGCAGTAACCCCAACTATGGCTACACCTTC. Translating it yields CASSNPNYGYTF.

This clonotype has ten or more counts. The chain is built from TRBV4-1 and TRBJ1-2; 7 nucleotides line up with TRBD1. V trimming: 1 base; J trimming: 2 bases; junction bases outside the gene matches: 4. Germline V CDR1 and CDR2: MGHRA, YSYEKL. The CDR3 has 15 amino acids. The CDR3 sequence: CASSQVRTGNYGYTF. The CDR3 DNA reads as TGCGCCAGCAGCCAAGTTCGGACAGGCAACTATGGCTACACCTTC.

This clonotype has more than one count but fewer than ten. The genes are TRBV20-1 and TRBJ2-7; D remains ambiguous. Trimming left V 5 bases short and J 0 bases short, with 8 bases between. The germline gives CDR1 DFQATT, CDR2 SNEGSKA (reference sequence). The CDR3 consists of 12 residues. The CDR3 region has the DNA TGCAGTGCTCACCTCAGCTCCTACGAGCAGTACTTC. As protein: CSAHLSSYEQYF.

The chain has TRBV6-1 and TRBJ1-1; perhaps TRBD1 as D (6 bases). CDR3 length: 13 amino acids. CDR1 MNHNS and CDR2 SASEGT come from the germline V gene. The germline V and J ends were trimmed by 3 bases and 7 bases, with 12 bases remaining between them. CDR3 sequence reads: CASSDQGGIEAFF. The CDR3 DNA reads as TGTGCCAGCAGTGATCAAGGGGGGATTGAAGCTTTCTTT.

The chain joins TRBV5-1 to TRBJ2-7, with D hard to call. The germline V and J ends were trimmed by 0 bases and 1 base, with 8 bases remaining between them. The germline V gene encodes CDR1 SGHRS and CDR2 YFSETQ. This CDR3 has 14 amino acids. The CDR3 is CASSLGSGSYEQYF. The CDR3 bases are TGCGCCAGCAGCTTGGGGTCCGGATCCTACGAGCAGTACTTC.

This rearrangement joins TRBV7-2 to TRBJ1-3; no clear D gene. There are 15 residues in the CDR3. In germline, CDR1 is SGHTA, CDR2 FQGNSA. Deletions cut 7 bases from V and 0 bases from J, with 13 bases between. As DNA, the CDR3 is TGTGCCAGCACCACTTATCTGGGCTCTGGAAACACCATATATTTT. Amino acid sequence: CASTTYLGSGNTIYF.

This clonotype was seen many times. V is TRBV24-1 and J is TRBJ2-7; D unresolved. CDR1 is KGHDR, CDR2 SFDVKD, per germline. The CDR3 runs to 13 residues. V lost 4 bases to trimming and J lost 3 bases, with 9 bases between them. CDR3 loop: CATSDPKNYEQYF. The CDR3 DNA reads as TGTGCCACCAGTGACCCTAAAAACTACGAGCAGTACTTC.

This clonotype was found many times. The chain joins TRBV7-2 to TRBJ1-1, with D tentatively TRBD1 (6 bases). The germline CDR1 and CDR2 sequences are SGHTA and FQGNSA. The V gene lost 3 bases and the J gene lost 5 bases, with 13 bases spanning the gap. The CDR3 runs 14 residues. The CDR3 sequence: CASSLLERGTEAFF. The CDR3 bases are TGTGCCAGCAGCTTGTTAGAGAGGGGGACTGAAGCTTTCTTT.

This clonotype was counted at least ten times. The CDR3 sequence is CASSLLQNTEAFF. For the CDR3, the DNA is TGCGCCAGCAGCTTGCTGCAGAACACTGAAGCTTTCTTT. The chain employs TRBV5-1 and TRBJ1-1, with D hard to call. Germline V gives CDR1 SGHRS, CDR2 YFSETQ. The V and J ends lost 1 base and 1 base respectively, with 5 bases between them. The CDR3 spans 13 residues.

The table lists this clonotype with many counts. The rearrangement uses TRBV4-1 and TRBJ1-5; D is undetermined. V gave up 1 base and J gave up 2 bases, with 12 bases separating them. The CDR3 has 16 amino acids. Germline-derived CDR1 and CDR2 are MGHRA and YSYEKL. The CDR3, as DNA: TGCGCCAGCAGCCAAGTTAACGTAAATGGCAATCAGCCCCAGCATTTT. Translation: CASSQVNVNGNQPQHF.

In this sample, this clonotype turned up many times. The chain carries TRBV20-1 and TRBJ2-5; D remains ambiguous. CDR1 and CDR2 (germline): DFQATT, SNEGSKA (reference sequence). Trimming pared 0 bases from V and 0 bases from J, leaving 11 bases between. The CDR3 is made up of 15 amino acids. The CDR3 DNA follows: TGCAGTGCTAGAGATCCCTCTGAGTACCAAGAGACCCAGTACTTC. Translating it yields CSARDPSEYQETQYF.

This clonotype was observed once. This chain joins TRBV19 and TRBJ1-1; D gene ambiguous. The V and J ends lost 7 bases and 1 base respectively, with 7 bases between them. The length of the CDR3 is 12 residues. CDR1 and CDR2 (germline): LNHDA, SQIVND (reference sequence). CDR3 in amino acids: CASNNRNTEAFF. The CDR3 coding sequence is TGTGCCAGTAACAACAGGAACACTGAAGCTTTCTTT.

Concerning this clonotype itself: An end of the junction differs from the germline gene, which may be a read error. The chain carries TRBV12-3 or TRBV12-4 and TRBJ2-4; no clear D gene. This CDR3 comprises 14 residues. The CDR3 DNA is TGTGCCAGCAGTCCAACCGGACGGAAAACCATTCAGTACTTC. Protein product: CASSPTGRKTIQYF.

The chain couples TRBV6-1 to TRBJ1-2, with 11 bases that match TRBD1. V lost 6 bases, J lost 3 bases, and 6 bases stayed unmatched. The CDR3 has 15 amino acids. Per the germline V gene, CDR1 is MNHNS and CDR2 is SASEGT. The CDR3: CASSVGTGGDYGYTF. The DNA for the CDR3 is TGTGCCAGCAGCGTTGGGACAGGGGGGGACTATGGCTACACCTTC.

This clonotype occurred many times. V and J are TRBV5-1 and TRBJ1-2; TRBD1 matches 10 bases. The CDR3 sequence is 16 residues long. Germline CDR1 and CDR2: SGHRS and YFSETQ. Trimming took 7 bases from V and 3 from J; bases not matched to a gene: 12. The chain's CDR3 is CASRGMGQGTHYGYTF. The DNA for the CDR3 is TGCGCCAGCCGAGGTATGGGACAGGGGACCCACTATGGCTACACCTTC.

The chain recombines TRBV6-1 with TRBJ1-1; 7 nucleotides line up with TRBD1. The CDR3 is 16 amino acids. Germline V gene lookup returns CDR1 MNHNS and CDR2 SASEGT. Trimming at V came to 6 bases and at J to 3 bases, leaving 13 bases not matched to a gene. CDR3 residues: CASRPLVPGQHTEAFF. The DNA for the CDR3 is TGTGCCAGCAGACCCCTCGTCCCGGGACAGCACACTGAAGCTTTCTTT.

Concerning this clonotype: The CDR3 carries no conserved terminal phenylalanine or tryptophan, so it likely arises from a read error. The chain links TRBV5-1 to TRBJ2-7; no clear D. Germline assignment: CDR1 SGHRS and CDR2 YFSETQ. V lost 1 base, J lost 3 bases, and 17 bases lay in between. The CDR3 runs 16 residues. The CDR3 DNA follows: TGCGCCAGCAGCTTGCTCGGGCGAGTTGAACGCTACGAGCAGTACATC. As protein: CASSLLGRVERYEQYI.

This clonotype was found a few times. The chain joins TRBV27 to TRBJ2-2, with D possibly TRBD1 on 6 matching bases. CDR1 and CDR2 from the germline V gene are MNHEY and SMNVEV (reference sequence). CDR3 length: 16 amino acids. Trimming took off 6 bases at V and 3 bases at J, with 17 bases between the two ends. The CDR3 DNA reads TGTGCCAGCAGCCCACAGGGCTTAGGGGACACCGGGGAGCTGTTTTTT. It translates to CASSPQGLGDTGELFF.

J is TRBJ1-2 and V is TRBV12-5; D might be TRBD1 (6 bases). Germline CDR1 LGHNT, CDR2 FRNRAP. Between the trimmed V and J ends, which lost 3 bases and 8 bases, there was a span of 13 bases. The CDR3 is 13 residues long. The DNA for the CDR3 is TGTGCTAGTGGTTTATGGGGGCCGGTCGGCTACACCTTC. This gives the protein CASGLWGPVGYTF.

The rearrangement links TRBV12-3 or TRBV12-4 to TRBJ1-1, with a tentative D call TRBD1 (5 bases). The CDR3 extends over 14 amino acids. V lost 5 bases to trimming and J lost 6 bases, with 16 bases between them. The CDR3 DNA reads TGTGCCAGCAGTGTAGGCAGGGTACGGTCTGAAGCTTTCTTT. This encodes CASSVGRVRSEAFF.

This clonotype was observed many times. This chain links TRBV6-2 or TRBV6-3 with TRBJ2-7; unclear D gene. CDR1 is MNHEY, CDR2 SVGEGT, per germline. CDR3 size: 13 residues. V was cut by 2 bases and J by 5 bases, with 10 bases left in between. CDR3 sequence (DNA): TGTGCCAGCAGTTACCAACTTTTCCACGAGCAGTACTTC. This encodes CASSYQLFHEQYF.